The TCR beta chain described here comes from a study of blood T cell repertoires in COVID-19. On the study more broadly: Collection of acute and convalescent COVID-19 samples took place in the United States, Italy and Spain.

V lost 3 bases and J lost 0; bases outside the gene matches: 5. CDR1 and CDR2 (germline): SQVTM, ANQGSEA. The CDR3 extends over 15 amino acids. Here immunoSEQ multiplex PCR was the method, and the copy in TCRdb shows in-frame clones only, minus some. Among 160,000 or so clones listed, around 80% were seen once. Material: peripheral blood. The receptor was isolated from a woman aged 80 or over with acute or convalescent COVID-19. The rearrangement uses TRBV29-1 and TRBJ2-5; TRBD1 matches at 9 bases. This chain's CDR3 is CSVDPGTGYQETQYF. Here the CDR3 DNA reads TGCAGCGTTGACCCCGGGACAGGGTACCAAGAGACCCAGTACTTC.